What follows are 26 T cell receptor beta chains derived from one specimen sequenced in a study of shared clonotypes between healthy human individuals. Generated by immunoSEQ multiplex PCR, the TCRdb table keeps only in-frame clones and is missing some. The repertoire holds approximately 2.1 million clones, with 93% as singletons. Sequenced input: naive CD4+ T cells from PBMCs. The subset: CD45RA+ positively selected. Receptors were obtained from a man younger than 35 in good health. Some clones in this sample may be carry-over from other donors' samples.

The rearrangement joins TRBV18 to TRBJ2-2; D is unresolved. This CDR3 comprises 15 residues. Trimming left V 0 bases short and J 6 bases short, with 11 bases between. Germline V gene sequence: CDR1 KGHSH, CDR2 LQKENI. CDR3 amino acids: CASSPPRYRAGELFF. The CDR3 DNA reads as TGTGCCAGCTCACCACCCAGGTACCGAGCCGGGGAGCTGTTTTTT. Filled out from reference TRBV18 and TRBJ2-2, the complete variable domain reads NAGVMQNPRHLVRRRGQEARLRCSPMKGHSHVYWYRQLPEEGLKFMVYLQKENIIDESGMPKERFSAEFPKEGPSILRIQQVVRGDSAAYFCASSPPRYRAGELFFGEGSRLTVL.

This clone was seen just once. Written as DNA, the CDR3 is TGTGCCAGCACCTTTGGACCCCGTAGTGAGGCCAAAAACATTCAGTACTTC. As protein: CASTFGPRSEAKNIQYF. The rearrangement uses TRBV7-2 and TRBJ2-4; D is uncertain. Trimming left V 7 bases short and J 1 base short, with 20 bases between. This CDR3 spans 17 amino acids. The V gene's germline CDR1 is SGHTA and CDR2 FQGNSA. The full variable domain, completed using reference TRBV7-2 and TRBJ2-4, is GAGVSQSPSNKVTEKGKDVELRCDPISGHTALYWYRQSLGQGLEFLIYFQGNSAPDKSGLPSDRFSAERTGGSVSTLTIQRTQQEDSAVYLCASTFGPRSEAKNIQYFGAGTRLSVL.

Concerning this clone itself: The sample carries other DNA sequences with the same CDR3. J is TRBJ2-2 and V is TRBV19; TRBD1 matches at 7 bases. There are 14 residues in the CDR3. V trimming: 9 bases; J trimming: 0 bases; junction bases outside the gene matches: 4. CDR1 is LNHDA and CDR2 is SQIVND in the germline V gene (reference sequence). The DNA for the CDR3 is TGTGCCAGCTCGGGGACAGCGAACACCGGGGAGCTGTTTTTT. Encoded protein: CASSGTANTGELFF.

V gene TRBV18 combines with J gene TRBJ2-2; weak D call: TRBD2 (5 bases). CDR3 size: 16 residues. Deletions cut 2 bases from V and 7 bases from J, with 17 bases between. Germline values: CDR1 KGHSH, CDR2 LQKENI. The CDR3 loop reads CASSPGEFGIDGELFF. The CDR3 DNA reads TGTGCCAGCTCACCAGGAGAGTTCGGGATTGACGGGGAGCTGTTTTTT.

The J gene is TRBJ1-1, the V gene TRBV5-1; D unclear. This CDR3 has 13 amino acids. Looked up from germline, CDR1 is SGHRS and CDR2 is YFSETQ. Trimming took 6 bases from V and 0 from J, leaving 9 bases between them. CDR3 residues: CASMLGVNTEAFF. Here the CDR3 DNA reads TGCGCCAGCATGCTGGGAGTGAACACTGAAGCTTTCTTT.

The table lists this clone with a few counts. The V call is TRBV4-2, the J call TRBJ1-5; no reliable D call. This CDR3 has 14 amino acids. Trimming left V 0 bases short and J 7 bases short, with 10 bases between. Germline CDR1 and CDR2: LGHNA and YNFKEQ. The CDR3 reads CASSQDGSQQPQHF. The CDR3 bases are TGTGCCAGCAGCCAAGATGGGTCCCAACAGCCCCAGCATTTT.

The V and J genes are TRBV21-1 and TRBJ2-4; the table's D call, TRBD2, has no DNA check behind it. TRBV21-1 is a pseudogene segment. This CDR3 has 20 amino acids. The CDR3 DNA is TGTGCCAGCAGCAAACCCGCTAGCGGGAGGGAAGATCTAGCCAAAAACATTCAGTACTTC. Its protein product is CASSKPASGREDLAKNIQYF.

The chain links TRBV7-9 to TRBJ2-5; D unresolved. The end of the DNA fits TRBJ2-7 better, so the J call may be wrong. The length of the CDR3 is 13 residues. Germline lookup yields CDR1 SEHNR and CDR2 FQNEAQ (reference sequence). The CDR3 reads CASSLEVTYEQYF. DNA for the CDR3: TGTGCCAGCAGCTTAGAGGTAACCTACGAGCAGTACTTC.

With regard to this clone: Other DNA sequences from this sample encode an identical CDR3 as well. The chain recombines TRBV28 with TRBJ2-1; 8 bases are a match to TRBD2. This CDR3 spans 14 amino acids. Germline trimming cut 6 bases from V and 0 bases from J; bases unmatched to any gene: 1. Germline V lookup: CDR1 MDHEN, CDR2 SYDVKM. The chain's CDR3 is CASRSGSSYNEQFF. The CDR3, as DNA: TGTGCCAGCAGAAGCGGGAGCTCCTACAATGAGCAGTTCTTC.

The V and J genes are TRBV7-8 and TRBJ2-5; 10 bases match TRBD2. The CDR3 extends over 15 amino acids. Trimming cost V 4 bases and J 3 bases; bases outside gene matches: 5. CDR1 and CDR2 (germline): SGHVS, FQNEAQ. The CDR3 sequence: CASSSLAGRKETQYF. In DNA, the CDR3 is TGTGCCAGCAGCTCACTAGCGGGGAGGAAAGAGACCCAGTACTTC.

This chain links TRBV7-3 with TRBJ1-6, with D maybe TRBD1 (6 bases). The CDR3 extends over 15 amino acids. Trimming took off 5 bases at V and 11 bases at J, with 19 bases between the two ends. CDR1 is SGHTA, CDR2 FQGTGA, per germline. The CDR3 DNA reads TGTGCCAGCAGCGCCTACACAGGGCCGGGGGCACCCCTCCACTTT. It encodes CASSAYTGPGAPLHF.

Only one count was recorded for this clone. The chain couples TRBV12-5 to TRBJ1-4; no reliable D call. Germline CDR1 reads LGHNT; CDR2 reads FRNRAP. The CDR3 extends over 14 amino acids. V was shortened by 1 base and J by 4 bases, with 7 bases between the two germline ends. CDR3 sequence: CASGLGPNNEKLFF. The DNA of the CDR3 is TGTGCTAGTGGTTTGGGTCCGAATAATGAAAAACTGTTTTTT.

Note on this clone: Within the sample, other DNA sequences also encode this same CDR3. The CDR3 nucleotides read TGCAGTGGCGGACAGGGGAACACTGAAGCTTTCTTT. Translating gives CSGGQGNTEAFF. This chain links TRBV29-1 with TRBJ1-1, with 8 bases that match TRBD1. This CDR3 spans 12 amino acids. Per germline, CDR1 SQVTM and CDR2 ANQGSEA.

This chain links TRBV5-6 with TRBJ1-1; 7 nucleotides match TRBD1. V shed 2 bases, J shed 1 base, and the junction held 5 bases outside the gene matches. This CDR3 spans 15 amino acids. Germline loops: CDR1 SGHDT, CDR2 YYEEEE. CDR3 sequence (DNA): TGTGCCAGCAGCTTACTGCGGACAGGGAACACTGAAGCTTTCTTT. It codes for CASSLLRTGNTEAFF.

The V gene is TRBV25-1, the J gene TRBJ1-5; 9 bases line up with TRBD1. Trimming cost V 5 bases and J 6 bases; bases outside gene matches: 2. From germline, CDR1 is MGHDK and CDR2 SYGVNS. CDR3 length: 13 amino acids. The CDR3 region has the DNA TGTGCCAGCAGTACAGGGGGCTCTCAGCCCCAGCATTTT. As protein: CASSTGGSQPQHF.

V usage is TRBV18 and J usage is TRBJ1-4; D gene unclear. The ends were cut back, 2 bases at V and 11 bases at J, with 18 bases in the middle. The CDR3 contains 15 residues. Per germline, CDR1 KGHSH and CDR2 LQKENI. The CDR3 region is CASSPAPGGLEKLFF. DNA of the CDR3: TGTGCCAGCTCACCAGCGCCAGGAGGTTTAGAGAAACTGTTTTTT.

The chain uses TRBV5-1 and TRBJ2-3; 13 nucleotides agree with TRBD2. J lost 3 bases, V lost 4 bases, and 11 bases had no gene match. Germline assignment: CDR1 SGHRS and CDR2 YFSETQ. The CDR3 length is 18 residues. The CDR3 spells CASSPDAGLAGITDTQYF. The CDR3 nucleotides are TGCGCCAGCAGCCCCGACGCGGGACTAGCGGGAATAACAGATACGCAGTATTTT.

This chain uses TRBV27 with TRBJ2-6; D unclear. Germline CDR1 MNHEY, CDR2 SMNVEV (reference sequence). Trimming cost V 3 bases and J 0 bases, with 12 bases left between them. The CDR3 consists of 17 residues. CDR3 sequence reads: CASSFGQTLSGANVLTF. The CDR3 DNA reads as TGTGCCAGCAGTTTTGGGCAGACCCTCTCTGGGGCCAACGTCCTGACTTTC.

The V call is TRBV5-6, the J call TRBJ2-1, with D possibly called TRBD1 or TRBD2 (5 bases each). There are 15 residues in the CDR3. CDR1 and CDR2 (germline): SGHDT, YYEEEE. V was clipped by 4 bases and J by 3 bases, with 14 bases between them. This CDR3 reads CASSRPGPSYNEQFF. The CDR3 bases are TGTGCCAGCAGCCGACCGGGACCGAGCTACAATGAGCAGTTCTTC. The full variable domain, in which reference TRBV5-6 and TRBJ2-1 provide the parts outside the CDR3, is DAGVTQSPTHLIKTRGQQVTLRCSPKSGHDTVSWYQQALGQGPQFIFQYYEEEERQRGNFPDRFSGHQFPNYSSELNVNALLLGDSALYLCASSRPGPSYNEQFFGPGTRLTVL.

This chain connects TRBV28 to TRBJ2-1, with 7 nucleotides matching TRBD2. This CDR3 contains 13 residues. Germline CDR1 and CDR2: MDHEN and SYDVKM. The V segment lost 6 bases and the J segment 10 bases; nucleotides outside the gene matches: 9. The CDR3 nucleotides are TGTGCCAGCAGGCCTAGACTAGCCGGGGAGCAGTTCTTC. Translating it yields CASRPRLAGEQFF.

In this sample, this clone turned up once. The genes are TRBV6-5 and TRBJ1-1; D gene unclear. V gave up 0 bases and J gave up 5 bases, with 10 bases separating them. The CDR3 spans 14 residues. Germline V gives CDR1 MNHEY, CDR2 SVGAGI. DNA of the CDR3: TGTGCCAGCAGTTACTCGAGGGTGAGGACTGAAGCTTTCTTT. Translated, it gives CASSYSRVRTEAFF.

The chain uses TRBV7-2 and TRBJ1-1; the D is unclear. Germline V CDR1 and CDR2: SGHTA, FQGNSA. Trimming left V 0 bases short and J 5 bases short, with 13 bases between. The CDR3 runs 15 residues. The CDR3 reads CASSLAPIDGTEAFF. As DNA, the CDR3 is TGTGCCAGCAGCTTAGCTCCCATTGACGGGACTGAAGCTTTCTTT.

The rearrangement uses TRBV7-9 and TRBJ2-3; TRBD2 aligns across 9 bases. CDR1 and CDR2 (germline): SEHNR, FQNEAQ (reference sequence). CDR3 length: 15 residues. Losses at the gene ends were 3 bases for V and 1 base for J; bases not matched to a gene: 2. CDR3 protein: CASSFSGSGTDTQYF. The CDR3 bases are TGTGCCAGCAGCTTTAGCGGGAGTGGCACAGATACGCAGTATTTT.

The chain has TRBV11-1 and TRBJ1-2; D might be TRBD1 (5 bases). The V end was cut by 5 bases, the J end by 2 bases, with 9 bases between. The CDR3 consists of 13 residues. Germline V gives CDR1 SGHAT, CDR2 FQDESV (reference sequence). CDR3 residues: CASSPTGNYGYTF. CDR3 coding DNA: TGTGCCAGCAGCCCTACAGGCAACTATGGCTACACCTTC. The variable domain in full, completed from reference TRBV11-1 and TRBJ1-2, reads EAEVAQSPRYKITEKSQAVAFWCDPISGHATLYWYRQILGQGPELLVQFQDESVVDDSQLPKDRFSAERLKGVDSTLKIQPAELGDSAMYLCASSPTGNYGYTFGSGTRLTVV.

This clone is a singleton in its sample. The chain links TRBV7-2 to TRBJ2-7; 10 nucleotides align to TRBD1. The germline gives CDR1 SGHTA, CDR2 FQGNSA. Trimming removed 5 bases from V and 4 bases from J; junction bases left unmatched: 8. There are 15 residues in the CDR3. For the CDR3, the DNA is TGTGCCAGCAGCCGGCTTCCGGGACAGGGGTACGAGCAGTACTTC. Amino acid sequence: CASSRLPGQGYEQYF.

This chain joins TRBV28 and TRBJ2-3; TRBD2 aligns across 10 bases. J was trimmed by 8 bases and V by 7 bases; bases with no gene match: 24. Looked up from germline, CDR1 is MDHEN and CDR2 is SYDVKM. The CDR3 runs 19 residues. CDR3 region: CASTITRGVAGGPLGTQYF. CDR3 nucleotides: TGTGCCAGCACCATTACACGAGGGGTAGCGGGAGGCCCTCTAGGTACGCAGTATTTT.